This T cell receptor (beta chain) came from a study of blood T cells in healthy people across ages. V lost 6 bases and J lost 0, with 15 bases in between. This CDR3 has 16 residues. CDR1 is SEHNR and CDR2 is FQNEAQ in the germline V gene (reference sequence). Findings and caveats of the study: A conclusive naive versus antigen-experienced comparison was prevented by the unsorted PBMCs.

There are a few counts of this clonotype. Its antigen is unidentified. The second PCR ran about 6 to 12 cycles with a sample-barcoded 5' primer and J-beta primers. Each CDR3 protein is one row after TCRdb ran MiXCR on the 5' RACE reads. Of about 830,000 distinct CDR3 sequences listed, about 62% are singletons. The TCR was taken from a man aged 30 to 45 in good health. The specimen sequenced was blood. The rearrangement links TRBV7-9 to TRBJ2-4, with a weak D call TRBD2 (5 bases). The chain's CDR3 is CASSPLAGLAKNIQYF. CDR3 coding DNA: TGTGCCAGCAGTCCCCTGGCGGGCCTAGCCAAAAACATTCAGTACTTC.